Presented here are 10 T cell receptor beta chains from one specimen sequenced in a study of T cell responses to AZD1222 COVID-19 vaccine. Only in-frame clones appear in the TCRdb table, and some are missing; sequencing was by immunoSEQ multiplex PCR. The repertoire has about 200,000 clones, around 90% of them found once; the top ten carry around 3.6%. Sequenced here: peripheral blood, sampled 28 days after the second dose of the MenACWY control vaccine. These receptors were collected from an adult who received the MenACWY meningococcal vaccine as a control.

The chain joins TRBV11-2 to TRBJ1-1; TRBD1 aligns across 9 bases. The CDR3 has 17 amino acids. Germline V gene lookup returns CDR1 SGHAT and CDR2 FQNNGV. Trimming removed 1 base from V and 3 bases from J; junction bases left unmatched: 9. The CDR3, as DNA: TGTGCCAGCAGCTTAGGCGGGACAGGGATGTGGGACACTGAAGCTTTCTTT. Translating it yields CASSLGGTGMWDTEAFF.

The chain combines TRBV19 with TRBJ1-2; 7 bases agree with TRBD1. CDR1 is LNHDA, CDR2 SQIVND, per germline (reference sequence). Trimming removed 3 bases from V and 7 bases from J; junction bases left unmatched: 11. The CDR3 totals 15 residues. Written as DNA, the CDR3 is TGTGCCAGTAGTATCCGGCAGACAGGGCCGGGTGGCTACACCTTC. Encoded protein: CASSIRQTGPGGYTF. Full variable domain (rest looked up from reference TRBV19 and TRBJ1-2): DGGITQSPKYLFRKEGQNVTLSCEQNLNHDAMYWYRQDPGQGLRLIYYSQIVNDFQKGDIAEGYSVSREKKESFPLTVTSAQKNPTAFYLCASSIRQTGPGGYTFGSGTRLTVV.

V usage is TRBV7-2 and J usage is TRBJ2-1; TRBD1 is a possible D gene (6 bases). The CDR3 is 14 residues long. The germline V gene has CDR1 SGHTA and CDR2 FQGNSA. V was cut by 5 bases and J by 0 bases, with 8 bases left in between. The CDR3: CASSTDSSYNEQFF. The CDR3 nucleotides are TGTGCCAGCAGCACGGACAGCTCCTACAATGAGCAGTTCTTC.

The chain links TRBV30 to TRBJ1-2, with a possible D match to TRBD1 (5 bases). The V end was cut by 6 bases, the J end by 6 bases, with 23 bases between. This CDR3 is built from 15 residues. Germline CDR1 and CDR2: GTSNPN and SVGIG (reference sequence). CDR3 protein: CACRIGGNRRNGYTF. CDR3 DNA sequence: TGTGCCTGCCGAATCGGGGGAAATAGGAGGAATGGCTACACCTTC.

The chain joins TRBV11-3 to TRBJ2-7; 10 bases line up with TRBD2. CDR1 is SGHNT, CDR2 YENEEA, per germline. The CDR3 spans 15 residues. J was trimmed by 4 bases and V by 6 bases; bases with no gene match: 9. The CDR3 nucleotides read TGTGCCAGCAGTTCTAGCGGGAGTAACGTTTACGAGCAGTACTTC. This translates into CASSSSGSNVYEQYF.

The V call is TRBV19, the J call TRBJ2-1; 9 bases agree with TRBD2. V was pared by 7 bases and J by 4 bases, with 8 bases of the junction left unmatched. The CDR3 totals 15 residues. Germline V gene sequence: CDR1 LNHDA, CDR2 SQIVND (reference sequence). The CDR3 sequence is CASTYSGSVYNEQFF. CDR3 DNA sequence: TGTGCCAGTACCTATAGCGGGAGTGTTTACAATGAGCAGTTCTTC. Using reference TRBV19 and TRBJ2-1 for the parts outside the CDR3, the full variable domain is DGGITQSPKYLFRKEGQNVTLSCEQNLNHDAMYWYRQDPGQGLRLIYYSQIVNDFQKGDIAEGYSVSREKKESFPLTVTSAQKNPTAFYLCASTYSGSVYNEQFFGPGTRLTVL.

J is TRBJ2-7 and V is TRBV11-3, with 7 bases lining up with TRBD1. J gave up 2 bases and V 4 bases, and 5 bases lay outside the gene matches. The germline V gene encodes CDR1 SGHNT and CDR2 YENEEA. The CDR3 extends over 14 amino acids. In DNA form, the CDR3 reads TGTGCCAGCAGCTCCCGGGACAGTCCCTACGAGCAGTACTTC. Translating gives CASSSRDSPYEQYF.

The rearrangement joins TRBV30 to TRBJ1-5, with D perhaps matching TRBD1 (6 bases). This CDR3 has 12 residues. The germline V gene encodes CDR1 GTSNPN and CDR2 SVGIG (reference sequence). V was clipped by 4 bases and J by 6 bases, with 10 bases between them. As DNA, the CDR3 is TGTGCCTGGACCAGGGGAGCTCAGCCCCAGCATTTT. Protein product: CAWTRGAQPQHF.

In this sample, this clone turned up once. The chain has TRBV18 and TRBJ1-6; D ambiguous. This CDR3 region has 15 residues. Germline CDR1 and CDR2: KGHSH and LQKENI. Trimming shortened V by 3 bases and J by 5 bases, and 11 bases separated the two germline ends. The chain's CDR3 is CASSPMGADNSPLHF. In nucleotides, the CDR3 is TGTGCCAGCTCACCGATGGGCGCCGATAATTCACCCCTCCACTTT.

The chain recombines TRBV12-3 or TRBV12-4 with TRBJ1-1; D is uncertain. Trimming took off 6 bases at V and 5 bases at J, with 10 bases between the two ends. The CDR3 covers 12 residues. The CDR3 loop reads CASRTVGTEAFF. CDR3 bases: TGTGCCAGCAGGACCGTTGGGACTGAAGCTTTCTTT.